This T cell receptor (beta chain) was sequenced for a study of cytomegalovirus exposure and HLA in healthy donors. Overall study: Of some 400 genotyped donors, roughly 86% clustered with self-reported Caucasian donors.

With 60 Vbeta and 13 Jbeta primers, the PCR was carried out. TCRdb's table, derived via immunoSEQ multiplex PCR, lists solely in-frame clones and lacks some. The table lists approximately 77,000 clones, 78% of them singletons, with around 4.3% in the top ten. Whole-study findings and limits: Indistinguishability led to the exclusion of some V segments, TRBV6-2 and TRBV6-3 included. Using a false discovery rate of 0.05, a later analysis showed that about 16,000 TCR beta sequences were associated with HLA alleles. Accurate predictions that matched the HLA-A and HLA-B alleles of most subjects were reportedly made from TCR beta sequences.

A remark on this clone: Its target is not known.

The germline V gene encodes CDR1 SGHTS and CDR2 YDEGEE. The V and J ends lost 5 bases and 0 bases respectively, with 12 bases between them. This CDR3 comprises 15 residues. The rearrangement uses TRBV5-8 and TRBJ2-1; D is ambiguous. The sample was PBMCs. The sequence came from a man in his forties in good health and CMV-seronegative. The CDR3 region is CASSPGPSSYNEQFF. DNA of the CDR3: TGTGCCAGCAGTCCTGGTCCGAGCTCCTACAATGAGCAGTTCTTC.